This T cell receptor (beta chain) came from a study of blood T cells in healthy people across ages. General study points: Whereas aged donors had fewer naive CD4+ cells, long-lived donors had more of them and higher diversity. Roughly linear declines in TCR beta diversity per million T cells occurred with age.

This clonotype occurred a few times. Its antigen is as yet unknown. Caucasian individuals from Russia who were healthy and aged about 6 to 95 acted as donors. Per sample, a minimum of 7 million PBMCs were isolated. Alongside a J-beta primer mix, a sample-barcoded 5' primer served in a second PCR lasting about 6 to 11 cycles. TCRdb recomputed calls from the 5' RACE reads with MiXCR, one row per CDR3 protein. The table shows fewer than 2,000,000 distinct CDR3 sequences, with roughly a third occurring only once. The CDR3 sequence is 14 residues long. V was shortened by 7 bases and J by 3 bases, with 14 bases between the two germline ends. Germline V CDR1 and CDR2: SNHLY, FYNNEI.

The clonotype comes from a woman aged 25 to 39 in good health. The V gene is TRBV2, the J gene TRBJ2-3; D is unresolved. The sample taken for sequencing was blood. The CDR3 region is CASINRLGTDTQYF. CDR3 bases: TGTGCCAGCATCAACCGGTTGGGGACAGATACGCAGTATTTT.